The entry that follows covers one T cell receptor (beta chain) sequence. The target of this receptor is not known. Per-base quality was not reported, and no clone a single base away is much larger than it. The cohort was made up of 666 healthy bone marrow donors. At the time of sampling, all cohort members were nominally healthy, though unrecorded immune exposures were likely present. The donor was CMV seronegative and was included in the group of 352 seronegative cohort members. Every donor gave a peripheral blood sample, and the peripheral blood mononuclear cells from that sample were used for TCR beta sequencing. The Qiagen DNeasy Blood Extraction Kit was used to extract genomic DNA from the blood cell samples. CDR1 GTSNPN and CDR2 SVGIG are derived from the germline V gene (reference sequence). From the cysteine through the phenylalanine, the CDR3 covers 12 amino acids. Of all the DNA, just the CDR3 is kept, 36 bases in frame from base 1. At the junction V is shortened by 4 bases and J by 8 bases, with 14 bases in between.

The entry originates in a study of cytomegalovirus exposure and HLA in healthy donors (dated by TCRdb to about 2017). Study-wide context: An earlier analysis of about 560 of the donors reported approximately 280 Gb of sequence data and about 120 million unique TCR beta sequences obtained from about 179 million T cells. The number of donors typed differed by locus, with about 620-630 for A, B, C, DRB1 and DQB1, roughly 520 for DQA1, 606 for DPA1, and approximately 470 for DPB1. To study patterns of TCR occurrence, a later analysis re-analyzed previously published TCR beta repertoires from 500 to 850 donors and added high-resolution HLA genotyping. The study combined high-throughput TCR immunosequencing, statistical association of individual TCRs with disease status, and machine learning to predict cytomegalovirus infection status. The study used immunosequencing to profile the T cell repertoires of approximately 650 subjects and linked those repertoires to cytomegalovirus serostatus. Of the 300 to 500 genotyped donors, 65% to 90% were placed in the genetic ancestry cluster associated with self-reported Caucasian donors. In a later genetic analysis, genome-wide SNP genotypes for about 55% of the 666 donors were used, and that subset was treated as a discovery cohort. Donor age, sex, ethnicity and CMV serostatus were compiled alongside the repertoire data. Class I and class II HLA loci were covered by the typing at four-digit resolution. The study was designed to test whether signatures of past pathogen exposure could be identified by cataloging public T cell receptors. An earlier analysis of 587 of the donors used high-throughput TCR beta sequencing to judge whether each TCR beta V gene segment behaved as functional or pseudogenic. Roughly 5 DR-DQ haplotypes were handled as single units for association and clustering, since linkage in the cohort was strong. A separate validation cohort of 90 to 150 different subjects was used in addition to the approximately 700-subject first cohort. Every repertoire in the discovery cohort had been generated on one and the same sequencing platform. The later analysis used no new phenotypic data to find candidate immune exposures, relying instead on TCR beta sequences and their occurrence across donors. Among 300 to 450 genotyped donors of the cohort, an average of approximately 230,000 unique TCR beta nucleotide sequences were sequenced per donor, around 18% of them non-productive. About 300 gigabases of sequencing data and 70 million to 95 million unique TCR sequences made up an early release that covered under 750 HLA-typed donors. General conclusions and limits of the study: For the cohort, immune exposure information was limited to CMV serostatus. In a later analysis, HLA-associated TCR beta chains showed more clonal expansion and lower generation probabilities than non-associated chains that were equally common. At a false discovery rate of 0.05, a later analysis linked about 17,000 TCR beta sequences to specific HLA alleles. Because counts were too low, about 17 rarely observed V segments, including chromosome 9 orphons, were excluded from the earlier analysis of 500 to 700 of the donors. In a later genetic analysis, fewer N-insertions in productive TCRs were reported among donors in an Asian-associated ancestry cluster than the approximately 710-donor mean. The study listed 164 TCR beta chains as associated with cytomegalovirus. Most TCR sequences were seen in very few donors, while some public TCRs were found in many individuals. A later analysis found that TCR association rates varied across HLA loci, with DRB1 alleles showing the most associated TCRs and HLA-C alleles the fewest. In vitro tests confirmed that a few of the cytomegalovirus-associated TCR beta chains recognize cytomegalovirus antigens. Because HLA typing was unavailable for some donors at each locus, only the typed subset was used in association tests. In a later analysis, most CMV-associated TCR beta chains were found to appear HLA-restricted, with HLA associations seemingly driven largely by CMV exposure. This cohort had only TCR beta chains sequenced, and the lack of alpha or paired-chain data limited which features could be detected. Sequencing depth was assumed to be roughly uniform across donors in the presence/absence analyses, though that assumption may not hold. The sequencing pipeline was judged likely to have produced a cluster of highly shared sequence variants as a technical artifact. A further reported finding was that TCR beta sequences accurately predicted the HLA-A and HLA-B alleles for most subjects in the first cohort. When HLA alleles, especially DR and DQ, strongly co-occurred, TCR associations were difficult to assign to individual alleles. In an earlier analysis of more than 450 of the donors, most TCR beta V segments were observed in productive rearrangements about 87% or about 30% of the time, broadly matching IMGT annotations. V-gene and J-gene trimming of TCR beta chains was associated with a missense DCLRE1C variant in a later genetic analysis, and the association was replicated in an independent cohort. The authors suggested that the approach could potentially be extended to other disease states and immunological phenotypes. Several of the top co-occurrence clusters appeared to be linked to parvovirus B19, influenza, CMV and Epstein-Barr virus, according to a later analysis. Some IMGT-functional V segments, including TRBV6-2 and TRBV6-3, could not be distinguished by the 87-base-pair reads and were therefore excluded. Linkage disequilibrium might explain the correlated functional status among segregating V segments, but an unknown experimental factor could not be ruled out. Cytomegalovirus status was reported to be diagnosed by the classifier with high specificity and sensitivity in both the original and validation cohorts.

Library preparation used the immunoSEQ multiplex PCR assay. A mixture of 60 forward primers for TCR Vbeta segments and 13 reverse primers for TCR Jbeta segments was used in the multiplex PCR. A multiplex PCR assay on genomic DNA amplified the CDR3 region of rearranged TCR beta genes. The amplified TCR beta libraries were sequenced on the Illumina HiSeq System as 87-base-pair reads. For the original study's pipeline: A later analysis counted tens of millions of unique TCR beta chains across the 666 repertoires, and around 9.9 million of these chains were shared by at least two donors. To remove PCR and sequencing errors, raw reads were error-corrected and collapsed into unique sequences using a nearest-neighbor algorithm that merged closely related sequences. To assign V, D and J gene segments, CDR3 sequences were aligned to IMGT reference sequences. For a sequence to be retained, a match of at least six nucleotides was required to both a V gene segment and a J gene segment. Rearrangements were classified as productive when the CDR3 lacked stop codons and remained in frame with V and J, and all other rearrangements were classified as non-productive. Following IMGT convention, CDR3 was defined as the stretch from the second conserved V-encoded cysteine up to the conserved J-encoded phenylalanine. The earlier analysis of some 600 of the donors excluded sequences that lacked an unambiguous match to a single V gene segment. In an earlier analysis of several hundred of the donors, a V segment was called functional when productive rearrangements were above 56.7%, and segregating when the standard deviation between donors exceeded 5%. A statistical classification framework was built for diagnosing cytomegalovirus status from the catalog of TCR beta chain sequences. In a later analysis, TCR nucleotide sequences were compared against IMGT/GENE-DB human TR gene sequences so that V and J genes could be assigned. A later analysis assigned CDR3 sequences and most-parsimonious VDJ recombination scenarios with the TCRdist pipeline. A later analysis defined each TCR beta chain by its CDR3 amino acid sequence plus V-gene family, and excluded reads lacking a unique V-gene family. As a way to deal with suspected cross-contamination and a sequencing artifact, a later analysis dropped hundreds of nucleotide sequences that were highly shared and had low generation probability. In a later analysis, a clonal expansion index for each public chain was calculated from normalized within-repertoire ranks of inferred template counts. In a later analysis, generation probabilities were computed using a VDJ recombination model fitted to out-of-frame rearrangements, and the results were checked against IGoR. In a later analysis, hypergeometric tests were used to score TCR-TCR, TCR-HLA and TCR-CMV co-occurrence, with a repertoire-size bias correction applied to TCR pairs. A later analysis estimated false discovery rates by permuting HLA or CMV assignments 20 times. In a later analysis, co-occurring TCRs were grouped using DBSCAN, and TCRdist sequence similarity was added for clustering within HLA-allele-positive subsets. Repertoires with fewer than 30,000 or more than 120,000 public chains, plus five repertoires with anomalous nucleotide sharing, were excluded from co-occurrence clustering. TCRdb stores this immuneACCESS table with in-frame sequences only. Part of the clones is absent; in the studies checked, under half of the shortfall reflects unresolved V genes, and no reason is known for the rest. V and J calls and clone size are given by that table; D and trimming were obtained from the DNA. The sample has 200,000 or so clones on record, over 70% of them singletons. 3.5% to 4% of the sample rests with the top ten.

The rearrangement combines TRBV30 with TRBJ1-2; the best D guess is TRBD1, with 6 bases matching. Sample: PBMCs. The sequence was collected from a man aged 50-59 years in good health and CMV-seronegative. The nucleotide sequence is given as TGTGCCTGGAACGGGGGGGGCACGGGCTACACCTTC. Translated, this gives CAWNGGGTGYTF. The full variable domain, completed from the reference TRBV30 and TRBJ1-2 proteins outside the CDR3, reads SQTIHQWPATLVQPVGSPLSLECTVEGTSNPNLYWYRQAAGRGLQLLFYSVGIGQISSEVPQNLSASRPQDRQFILSSKKLLLSDSGFYLCAWNGGGTGYTFGSGTRLTVV.